These T cell receptor beta chains were read from a single sample in a study of technical replicates of blood from a handful of donors. The assay was immunoSEQ multiplex PCR, and TCRdb's table has in-frame clones only and misses some. The sample holds 56,000 or so clones, nearly 95% seen once. The specimen was PBMCs. The source of these receptors is a human donor in good health. Some clones in this sample may be carry-over from other donors' samples. Each CDR3 is given with its conserved first and last residue.

j_call,v_call,cdr3_aa
TRBJ2-7,TRBV30,CAWSRSYEQYF
TRBJ1-3,TRBV27,CASSSTVSGNTIYF
TRBJ1-2,TRBV11-3,CASSFPTGTYNYGYTF
TRBJ1-2,TRBV30,CAWSSQADGYTF
TRBJ2-5,TRBV7-6,CASSLSQGPTNF
TRBJ2-7,TRBV27,CASSLSASWYEQYF
TRBJ2-7,TRBV4-3,CASSFGTSGRGFYEQYF
TRBJ2-3,TRBV20-1,CSARVSERQYF
TRBJ2-7,TRBV6-5,CASSYPGTPLEQYF
TRBJ1-3,TRBV29-1,CSVGQGVNTIYF
TRBJ2-7,TRBV27,CASSLSRGTPLEQYF
TRBJ2-1,TRBV19,CASSMDRGGNEQFF
TRBJ2-2,TRBV7-2,CASSPQVFGELFF
TRBJ2-1,TRBV11-2,CASSAPRSGGVAEQFF
TRBJ2-7,TRBV6-1,CASEKTGGYEQYF
TRBJ2-2,TRBV9,CASSVGGGRNTGELFF
TRBJ2-1,TRBV11-3,CASSFRQGSYNEQFF
TRBJ2-3,TRBV27,CASTRTDGESTF